What follows is one TCR beta chain and its context. The sample originates from a study of shared clonotypes between healthy human individuals. CDR1 is SGHTA and CDR2 is FQGNSA in the germline V gene. Germline trimming cut 4 bases from V and 0 bases from J; bases unmatched to any gene: 6. The length of the CDR3 is 15 residues. Sequencing was performed with immunoSEQ multiplex PCR; in TCRdb, only in-frame clones are kept and a portion is missing. This sample yields roughly 2.6 million clones, of which around 90% are seen a single time; roughly 0.15% belongs to the top ten. The sample was naive CD4+ T cells sorted from blood. The subset is: CD45RA+ positively selected. This chain connects TRBV7-2 to TRBJ2-7, with 7 nucleotides matching TRBD1. The clonotype originates from a man between 18 and 35 years old in good health. CDR3 sequence reads: CASSYTGVSSYEQYF. CDR3 nucleotide sequence: TGTGCCAGCAGCTACACAGGGGTTAGCTCCTACGAGCAGTACTTC.